This T cell receptor beta chain was observed in a study of T-cell reconstitution after alpha-beta-depleted transplantation in children. This CDR3 comprises 13 residues. From germline, CDR1 is SGHDT and CDR2 YYEEEE. V gave up 2 bases and J gave up 4 bases, with 9 bases separating them. There are a few counts of this clonotype. Preparation of the TCRbeta library involved a method that used unique molecular identifiers. Each CDR3 protein gets one entry after TCRdb re-called the PCR reads with MiXCR. The table lists more than 450,000 distinct CDR3 sequences, 15% to 20% of them singletons, with 3.3% in the top ten.

The clonotype was recovered from a human donor who donated a stem cell graft to a child with acute lymphoblastic leukemia. The chain has TRBV5-6 and TRBJ1-1; D unclear. The source was PBMCs from the stem cell graft donor, collected from the stem cell graft. CDR3 coding DNA: TGTGCCAGCAGCTTTGGATATCCCACTGAAGCTTTCTTT. The encoded protein is CASSFGYPTEAFF.